These 16 T cell receptor beta chains share one sample of origin, sequenced in a study of Graves' ophthalmopathy and Graves' hyperthyroidism (dated by TCRdb to 2016 to 2019). For sequencing, an Illumina HiSeq 2000 was employed. For repertoire sequencing, the TCR beta CDR3 regions were amplified from RNA transcripts. A first-round RT-PCR used HTBI primers with the Qiagen OneStep RT-PCR kit, followed by a second-round multiplex PCR, size selection and purification. TCRdb reprocessing: public reads trimmed at Q25 with fastp, clones called with MiXCR, in-frame beta chains kept. When rows share a CDR3 protein, they turn into one entry using the most common DNA and genes. For this sample the table gives around 1.1 million distinct CDR3 sequences, of which less than 45% were detected only once. Roughly 11% of the sample goes to the ten largest clones. Sequences were obtained from peripheral blood or thyroid tissue (not recorded which). These receptors all stem from an adult man with Graves' hyperthyroidism.

This clonotype was counted a few times. The DNA for the CDR3 is TGTGCCAGCAAAGGACAGGGGGGGTCACCCCTCCACTTT. Amino acids: CASKGQGGSPLHF. The V and J genes are TRBV2 and TRBJ1-6; 10 bases are a match to TRBD1. Germline CDR1 and CDR2: SNHLY and FYNNEI. After removal of 7 bases from V and 10 bases from J, the junction contained 4 bases not matched to a gene. CDR3 length equals 13 residues.

In this sample, this clonotype turned up once. Being one base from a much bigger clone, this may be a read error. V usage is TRBV7-9 and J usage is TRBJ2-7; D perhaps matches TRBD1 (6 bases). V lost 0 bases and J 7 bases, leaving 10 bases between the germline ends. The CDR3 has 13 amino acids. The germline CDR1 and CDR2 sequences are SEHNR and FQNEAQ (reference sequence). This CDR3 is CASSLAGAEEQYF. The CDR3 DNA follows: TGTGCCAGCAGCTTAGCGGGGGCGGAGGAGCAGTACTTC.

The rearrangement joins TRBV7-9 to TRBJ1-4; 9 bases line up with TRBD1. With 5 bases clipped from V and 5 bases from J, the junction kept 9 bases outside the gene matches. The CDR3 has 16 residues. CDR1 SEHNR and CDR2 FQNEAQ come from the germline V gene (reference sequence). CDR3 protein: CASSQPPGTGNEKLFF. In DNA form, the CDR3 reads TGTGCCAGCAGCCAACCTCCAGGGACAGGGAATGAAAAACTGTTTTTT.

The chain recombines TRBV9 with TRBJ1-2; D is unclear. The CDR3 contains 15 residues. Germline V gene data show CDR1 as SGDLS and CDR2 as YYNGEE. The V and J ends lost 2 bases and 2 bases respectively, with 13 bases between them. The CDR3: CASSVSMSGNYGYTF. CDR3 sequence (DNA): TGTGCCAGCAGCGTGAGCATGTCTGGCAACTATGGCTACACCTTC.

A word on this clonotype: A single base separates this from a much larger clone, so it may be a read error. This rearrangement joins TRBV15 to TRBJ1-1, with no clear D. The CDR3 runs to 13 residues. The germline V gene encodes CDR1 LNHNV and CDR2 YYDKDF (reference sequence). Trimming stripped 0 bases from V and 10 bases from J, with 12 bases between. The CDR3 DNA sequence: TGTGCCACCAGCAGAGAAAGTGGCTCGAGAGCTTTCTTT. Translation gives CATSRESGSRAFF.

DNA of the CDR3: TGTGCCAGCAGTCCACCGGTCCTGAGTACTGAAGCTTTCTTT. Protein product: CASSPPVLSTEAFF. The chain carries TRBV25-1 and TRBJ1-1, with D uncertain. With 5 bases removed from V and 5 bases from J, the gap between germline ends came to 15 bases. The CDR3 is 14 residues long. The germline V gene encodes CDR1 MGHDK and CDR2 SYGVNS.

Worth noting for this clonotype: This may come from a read error, since a much larger clone is one base off. This chain's CDR3 is CAVSIMPDRSSLREQYF. The CDR3 DNA sequence: TGTGCCGTCAGTATAATGCCGGACAGATCTTCCCTCCGCGAGCAGTACTTC. The chain is built from TRBV10-3 and TRBJ2-7; possible D gene TRBD1, 6 bases. Germline values: CDR1 ENHRY, CDR2 SYGVKD. The CDR3 spans 17 residues.

The chain is built from TRBV10-3 and TRBJ1-4; 8 positions match TRBD1. The germline V gene has CDR1 ENHRY and CDR2 SYGVKD. The CDR3 consists of 15 residues. With V trimmed by 7 bases and J by 0 bases, 4 bases remained unmatched. The CDR3 loop is CAIMGTGTTNEKLFF. CDR3 bases: TGTGCCATCATGGGGACAGGAACAACTAATGAAAAACTGTTTTTT.

This chain uses TRBV5-1 with TRBJ2-5; the D gene is possibly TRBD2 (5 bases). There are 14 residues in the CDR3. The germline gives CDR1 SGHRS, CDR2 YFSETQ. The V and J ends lost 2 bases and 2 bases respectively, with 10 bases between them. CDR3 residues: CASSFGDLQETQYF. The CDR3 DNA is TGCGCCAGCAGCTTCGGGGATCTACAAGAGACCCAGTACTTC.

V gene TRBV7-9 combines with J gene TRBJ1-2, with 8 bases identical to TRBD1. The CDR3 is 14 amino acids. V dropped 7 bases and J dropped 2; count of bases not matched to a gene: 6. In germline, CDR1 is SEHNR, CDR2 FQNEAQ (reference sequence). CDR3: CASTKQGGNYGYTF. The CDR3 DNA follows: TGTGCCAGCACCAAACAGGGGGGGAACTATGGCTACACCTTC.

This clonotype was picked up a small number of times. Germline and junction disagree at one end, which may indicate a read error. The CDR3, as DNA: TGTGCCAGCAGCAACACCGGGACTCAAGAGACTCAGTACTTC. Translated: CASSNTGTQETQYF. The rearrangement links TRBV7-6 to TRBJ2-5; tentative D call: TRBD2 (6 bases). The germline gives CDR1 SGHVS, CDR2 FNYEAQ. The CDR3 has 14 amino acids.

The V and J genes are TRBV6-5 and TRBJ1-6; D unresolved. Trimming left V 0 bases short and J 6 bases short, with 9 bases between. The CDR3 consists of 15 residues. Germline loops: CDR1 MNHEY, CDR2 SVGAGI. Here the CDR3 DNA reads TGTGCCAGCAGTTACTCGAAAGGGATTAATTCACCCCTCCACTTT. It codes for CASSYSKGINSPLHF.

The table lists this clonotype with a few counts. The chain links TRBV25-1 to TRBJ2-7; D not resolved. Germline loops: CDR1 MGHDK, CDR2 SYGVNS. CDR3 length: 12 amino acids. Between the trimmed V and J ends, which lost 3 bases and 3 bases, there was a span of 6 bases. This CDR3 is CASSDNLYEQYF. The CDR3 DNA reads as TGTGCCAGCAGTGATAACCTCTACGAGCAGTACTTC.

This clonotype turned up a few times. This chain connects TRBV7-8 to TRBJ1-2; D not certain. Germline V gene data show CDR1 as SGHVS and CDR2 as FQNEAQ. With 5 bases removed from V and 0 bases from J, the gap between germline ends came to 19 bases. CDR3 size: 17 residues. CDR3 bases: TGTGCCAGCAGCCTCGCCGGAGATTTAACCGCTAACTATGGCTACACCTTC. This gives the protein CASSLAGDLTANYGYTF.

V is TRBV7-2 and J is TRBJ2-7; D remains unclear. The CDR3 sequence is 15 residues long. V gave up 4 bases and J gave up 0 bases, with 13 bases separating them. Germline assignment: CDR1 SGHTA and CDR2 FQGNSA. The DNA of the CDR3 is TGTGCCAGCAGCTCCCTGATCGGGTTCTCCTACGAGCAGTACTTC. The encoded protein is CASSSLIGFSYEQYF.

The chain is built from TRBV28 and TRBJ2-7, with D perhaps TRBD1 or TRBD2 (5 bases each). This CDR3 comprises 14 residues. Per germline, CDR1 MDHEN and CDR2 SYDVKM. Trimming took 6 bases from V and 0 from J, leaving 12 bases between them. CDR3 residues: CASSEGRSSYEQYF. The CDR3 DNA reads TGTGCCAGCAGCGAGGGACGGTCCTCCTACGAGCAGTACTTC.